A single sample is the source of the 8 T cell receptor beta chains below, sequenced in a study of blood T cell repertoires in COVID-19. TCRdb's table, derived via immunoSEQ multiplex PCR, lists solely in-frame clones and lacks some. Of roughly 380,000 clones detected, about 85% appear once; the ten largest clones hold roughly 3.7%. Sequences were obtained from peripheral blood. Receptors originate from a woman in her late teens or twenties with acute or convalescent COVID-19.

This clone was picked up a small number of times. CDR3 sequence reads: CASSLMWGQGAGYTF. In DNA, the CDR3 is TGTGCCAGCAGTTTAATGTGGGGACAGGGGGCTGGCTACACCTTC. The V and J genes are TRBV27 and TRBJ1-2; TRBD1 agrees at 12 bases. This CDR3 is 15 amino acids long. Germline CDR1 reads MNHEY; CDR2 reads SMNVEV (reference sequence). V dropped 2 bases and J dropped 7; count of bases not matched to a gene: 5.

The sample holds a few counts of this clone. The chain carries TRBV6-5 and TRBJ1-4; 7 bases line up with TRBD1. The trim removed 5 bases at V and 8 bases at J, leaving 8 bases unmatched. CDR3 size: 14 residues. In germline, CDR1 is MNHEY, CDR2 SVGAGI. The CDR3 here is CASSPDRVGEKLFF. CDR3 sequence (DNA): TGTGCCAGCAGTCCAGACAGGGTCGGGGAAAAACTGTTTTTT.

This clone was counted a single time. The chain has TRBV5-6 and TRBJ2-7, with D possibly matching TRBD2 (6 bases). The CDR3 loop spans 15 amino acids. V lost 4 bases and J 1 base, leaving 15 bases between the germline ends. The V gene's germline CDR1 is SGHDT and CDR2 YYEEEE. The CDR3 nucleotides are TGTGCCAGCAGCGGTAAGCGGGCCCCATCCTACGAGCAGTACTTC. Its protein product is CASSGKRAPSYEQYF.

The V and J genes are TRBV29-1 and TRBJ1-2; D is uncertain. The germline CDR1 and CDR2 sequences are SQVTM and ANQGSEA. The ends were cut back, 1 base at V and 7 bases at J, with 10 bases in the middle. CDR3 size: 12 residues. This chain's CDR3 is CSVEGVSGGYTF. CDR3 sequence (DNA): TGCAGCGTTGAAGGCGTATCGGGTGGCTACACCTTC. Full variable domain (outside the CDR3, taken from reference TRBV29-1 and TRBJ1-2): SAVISQKPSRDICQRGTSLTIQCQVDSQVTMMFWYRQQPGQSLTLIATANQGSEATYESGFVIDKFPISRPNLTFSTLTVSNMSPEDSSIYLCSVEGVSGGYTFGSGTRLTVV.

The chain has TRBV30 and TRBJ2-3; TRBD2 matches at 9 bases. This CDR3 has 15 amino acids. Germline CDR1 reads GTSNPN; CDR2 reads SVGIG (reference sequence). V was clipped by 1 base and J by 4 bases; unmatched bases: 6. CDR3 region: CAWSGGGGAADTQYF. The CDR3 DNA sequence: TGTGCCTGGAGTGGGGGCGGGGGGGCCGCAGATACGCAGTATTTT.

The genes are TRBV19 and TRBJ2-7; D is ambiguous. The CDR3 has 14 residues. CDR1 is LNHDA, CDR2 SQIVND, per germline (reference sequence). V was pared by 3 bases and J by 2 bases, with 11 bases between. The DNA of the CDR3 is TGTGCCAGTAGTATTGGTCCTAGAACCTACGAGCAGTACTTC. Its protein product is CASSIGPRTYEQYF.

The V and J genes are TRBV7-9 and TRBJ2-5; 11 bases are shared with TRBD2. Germline V gives CDR1 SEHNR, CDR2 FQNEAQ (reference sequence). The CDR3 extends over 15 amino acids. Unmatched junction bases numbered 0, after V lost 1 base and J lost 2 bases. CDR3 region: CASSLVAGGQETQYF. CDR3 bases: TGTGCCAGCAGCTTAGTAGCGGGAGGGCAAGAGACCCAGTACTTC.

The CDR3 DNA sequence: TGTGCCAGCAGCAAAGCGCTCCGAATTAGGACAGGGGGCCTTCGCTCTGGAAACACCATATATTTT. Protein product: CASSKALRIRTGGLRSGNTIYF. The gene calls are TRBV21-1 and TRBJ1-3; TRBD1, as called in the table, went unchecked against the DNA. TRBV21-1 is a known pseudogene. CDR3 length equals 22 residues.